The 10 T cell receptor beta chains reported below all come from one sample, sequenced in a study of cytomegalovirus exposure and HLA in healthy donors. Data came from immunoSEQ multiplex PCR; TCRdb stores just in-frame clones and leaves some out. The repertoire holds about 120,000 clones, with approximately 91% as singletons. Sequencing input: PBMCs. Source of these receptors: a woman in her late teens or twenties in good health and CMV-seronegative.

A few counts support this clone. The chain recombines TRBV18 with TRBJ2-7; 7 bases fit TRBD1. There are 15 residues in the CDR3. The V and J ends lost 4 bases and 2 bases, in that order; junction bases with no gene match: 8. The germline gives CDR1 KGHSH, CDR2 LQKENI. DNA of the CDR3: TGTGCCAGCTCACGCTCCGCCGGGACAGCCTACGAGCAGTACTTC. Translating gives CASSRSAGTAYEQYF.

The CDR3 region is CASSVGGRNYGYTF. The CDR3, as DNA: TGTGCCAGCAGCGTAGGGGGCAGAAACTATGGCTACACCTTC. The chain combines TRBV9 with TRBJ1-2; possible D gene TRBD1, 5 bases. CDR3 length: 14 amino acids. Germline lookup yields CDR1 SGDLS and CDR2 YYNGEE. V gave up 0 bases and J gave up 2 bases, with 8 bases separating them.

This chain links TRBV5-1 with TRBJ2-7, with D perhaps matching TRBD1 (6 bases). This CDR3 has 15 amino acids. Trimming cost V 0 bases and J 5 bases, with 15 bases left between them. The V gene's germline CDR1 is SGHRS and CDR2 YFSETQ. In nucleotides, the CDR3 is TGCGCCAGCAGCTTGGCCTTGGGTAACAGGGACGAGCAGTACTTC. Translating it yields CASSLALGNRDEQYF.

The rearrangement uses TRBV27 and TRBJ1-5, with D uncertain. V was pared by 5 bases and J by 6 bases, with 11 bases between. Germline CDR1 and CDR2: MNHEY and SMNVEV (reference sequence). This CDR3 spans 13 amino acids. CDR3 sequence (DNA): TGTGCCAGCAGTCCCTCCGGCGGTCAGCCCCAGCATTTT. Translated, it gives CASSPSGGQPQHF.

The chain uses TRBV27 and TRBJ2-7; D is possibly TRBD2 (6 bases). V was pared by 5 bases and J by 2 bases, with 10 bases between. Germline values: CDR1 MNHEY, CDR2 SMNVEV (reference sequence). The CDR3 sequence is 13 residues long. The CDR3 here is CASSGTLTYEQYF. CDR3 nucleotides: TGTGCCAGCAGTGGGACTCTCACCTACGAGCAGTACTTC.

This clone was found once. The chain employs TRBV5-4 and TRBJ2-3; 9 positions agree with TRBD2. CDR1 is SGHNT and CDR2 is YYREEE in the germline V gene (reference sequence). The junction had 6 bases not matched to a gene; V was cut back by 3 bases and J by 4 bases. The CDR3 extends over 15 amino acids. DNA of the CDR3: TGTGCCAGCAGCTCTAAGCGGGAGGAGGCAGATACGCAGTATTTT. It is translated as CASSSKREEADTQYF.

The chain employs TRBV19 and TRBJ1-2; D ambiguous. This CDR3 has 16 residues. V lost 3 bases to trimming and J lost 6 bases, with 20 bases between them. Germline assignment: CDR1 LNHDA and CDR2 SQIVND (reference sequence). As DNA, the CDR3 is TGTGCCAGTAGTATTTCCGGGAATGGAGAATTGGATGGCTACACCTTC. Encoded protein: CASSISGNGELDGYTF. Filled out from reference TRBV19 and TRBJ1-2, the complete variable domain reads DGGITQSPKYLFRKEGQNVTLSCEQNLNHDAMYWYRQDPGQGLRLIYYSQIVNDFQKGDIAEGYSVSREKKESFPLTVTSAQKNPTAFYLCASSISGNGELDGYTFGSGTRLTVV.

The chain carries TRBV6-1 and TRBJ1-1; D is undetermined. V shed 2 bases and J shed 5 bases, with 9 bases lying between them. This CDR3 is 13 amino acids long. Germline CDR1 and CDR2: MNHNS and SASEGT. The CDR3 reads CASSEQVWTEAFF. CDR3 in DNA: TGTGCCAGCAGTGAACAGGTATGGACTGAAGCTTTCTTT.

The chain employs TRBV6-1 and TRBJ2-1; 14 bases map to TRBD2. The CDR3 loop spans 15 amino acids. The germline V gene has CDR1 MNHNS and CDR2 SASEGT. The trim removed 6 bases at V and 7 bases at J, leaving 5 bases unmatched. The CDR3 nucleotides are TGTGCCAGCAGAACCGGGACTAGCGGGGGTAATGAGCAGTTCTTC. Translating it yields CASRTGTSGGNEQFF.

This rearrangement joins TRBV28 to TRBJ1-3; 9 positions agree with TRBD1. CDR3 length: 16 residues. Trimming cost V 11 bases and J 1 base; bases outside gene matches: 12. Per the germline V gene, CDR1 is MDHEN and CDR2 is SYDVKM. CDR3 sequence: CAGLPGQGISGNTIYF. Written as DNA, the CDR3 is TGTGCCGGACTCCCGGGACAGGGCATTTCTGGAAACACCATATATTTT.